The 7 T cell receptor beta chains below were found in one sample sequenced in a study of Graves' ophthalmopathy and Graves' hyperthyroidism. Amplified material comprised TCR beta CDR3 regions derived from RNA transcripts. RT-PCR with HTBI primers came first, then second-round multiplex PCR. TCRdb recomputed calls from the multiplex PCR reads with MiXCR, one row per CDR3 protein. The table has 740,000 or so distinct CDR3 sequences, 35% to 50% seen once. The sample was peripheral blood. Every receptor here comes from an adult man with Graves' ophthalmopathy.

V and J are TRBV9 and TRBJ2-7; 11 nucleotides align to TRBD2. This CDR3 has 14 residues. The ends lost 3 bases at V and 2 bases at J; junction bases unmatched: 1. Germline CDR1 reads SGDLS; CDR2 reads YYNGEE. CDR3 in DNA: TGTGCCAGCAGCGAGGGACTAGCGGCCTACGAGCAGTACTTC. Protein: CASSEGLAAYEQYF.

V is TRBV4-1 and J is TRBJ1-3, with 9 bases identical to TRBD1. The CDR3 length is 18 residues. J was trimmed by 0 bases and V by 4 bases; bases with no gene match: 10. The germline CDR1 and CDR2 sequences are MGHRA and YSYEKL. CDR3 in DNA: TGCGCCAGCAGCCTCTACCCGGGACAGGGTTTCTCTGGAAACACCATATATTTT. It is translated as CASSLYPGQGFSGNTIYF.

This clonotype has a count of ten or more. The chain has TRBV2 and TRBJ2-5; a weak D match, TRBD1 (5 bases). V was shortened by 4 bases and J by 3 bases, with 12 bases between the two germline ends. CDR1 and CDR2 (germline): SNHLY, FYNNEI. This CDR3 comprises 14 residues. This CDR3 reads CASSVGHRKETQYF. The CDR3 bases are TGTGCCAGCAGTGTTGGTCACAGGAAAGAGACCCAGTACTTC.

The chain employs TRBV12-3 or TRBV12-4 and TRBJ2-7; 8 bases agree with TRBD1. The V gene end was trimmed by 3 bases and the J gene end by 2 bases; junction bases not matched to a gene: 9. There are 16 residues in the CDR3. The CDR3 region is CASSLGQVLLPYEQYF. CDR3 nucleotides: TGTGCCAGCAGTTTGGGACAGGTCCTTCTTCCCTACGAGCAGTACTTC.

In regard to this clonotype: This may arise from a read error, as a much more abundant clone is one base away. V gene TRBV7-9 combines with J gene TRBJ1-1, with a possible D match to TRBD1 (6 bases). Germline V gene lookup returns CDR1 SEHNR and CDR2 FQNEAQ (reference sequence). This CDR3 comprises 17 residues. V gave up 2 bases and J gave up 3 bases, with 19 bases separating them. The CDR3 sequence: CASSLRSVQGPYTEAFF. The CDR3, as DNA: TGTGCCAGCAGCTTAAGGTCCGTACAGGGTCCGTACACTGAAGCTTTCTTT.

Of note for this clonotype: The junction departs from germline at one end; a sequencing error may be responsible. The chain is built from TRBV5-6 and TRBJ2-5, with D perhaps matching TRBD1 (6 bases). CDR3 length: 16 residues. In germline, CDR1 is SGHDT, CDR2 YYEEEE. CDR3 region: CVSSPRTWGRGETQYF. DNA for the CDR3: TGTGTCAGCAGCCCCCGGACTTGGGGCAGGGGAGAGACCCAGTACTTC.

About this clonotype itself: This clone may be a read error of a much larger clone one base away. The genes are TRBV29-1 and TRBJ2-7, with D maybe TRBD1 (5 bases). The V end was cut by 7 bases, the J end by 0 bases, with 16 bases between. The CDR3 has 14 amino acids. Looked up from germline, CDR1 is SQVTM and CDR2 is ANQGSEA. The CDR3 nucleotides are TGCAGCGCCCAACCGACAGAGAACTCCTACGAGCAGTACTTC. Translation: CSAQPTENSYEQYF.